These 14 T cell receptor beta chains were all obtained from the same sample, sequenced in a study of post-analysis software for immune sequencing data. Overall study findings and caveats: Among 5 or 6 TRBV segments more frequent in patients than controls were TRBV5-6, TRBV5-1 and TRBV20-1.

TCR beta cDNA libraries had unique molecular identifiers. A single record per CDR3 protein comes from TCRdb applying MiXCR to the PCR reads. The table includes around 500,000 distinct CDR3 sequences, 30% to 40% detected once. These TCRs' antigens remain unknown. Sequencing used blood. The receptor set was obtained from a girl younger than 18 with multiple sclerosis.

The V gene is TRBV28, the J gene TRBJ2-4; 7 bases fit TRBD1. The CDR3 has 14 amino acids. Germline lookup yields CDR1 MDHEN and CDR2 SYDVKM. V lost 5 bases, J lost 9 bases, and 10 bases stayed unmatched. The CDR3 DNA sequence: TGTGCCAGCAGTCCCACCTGGACAGGCGGCATTCAGTACTTC. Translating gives CASSPTWTGGIQYF.

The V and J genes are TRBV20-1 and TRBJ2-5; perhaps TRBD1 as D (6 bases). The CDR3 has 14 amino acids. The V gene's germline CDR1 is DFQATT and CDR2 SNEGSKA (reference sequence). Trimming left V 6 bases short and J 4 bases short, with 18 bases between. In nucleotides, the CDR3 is TGCAGTGCCCCCGCTCAAGGGGGAATAGAGACCCAGTACTTC. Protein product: CSAPAQGGIETQYF.

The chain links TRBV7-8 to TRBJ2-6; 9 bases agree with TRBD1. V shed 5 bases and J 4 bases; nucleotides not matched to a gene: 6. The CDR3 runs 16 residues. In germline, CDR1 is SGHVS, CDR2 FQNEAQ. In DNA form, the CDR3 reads TGTGCCAGCAGCCCCGGGACAGGGACCGGGGCCAACGTCCTGACTTTC. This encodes CASSPGTGTGANVLTF.

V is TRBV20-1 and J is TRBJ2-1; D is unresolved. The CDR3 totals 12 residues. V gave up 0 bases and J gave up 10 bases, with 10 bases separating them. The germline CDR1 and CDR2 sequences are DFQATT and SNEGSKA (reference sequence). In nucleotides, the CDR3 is TGCAGTGCTAGAGACAGGCGAGCCGAGCAGTTCTTC. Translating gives CSARDRRAEQFF.

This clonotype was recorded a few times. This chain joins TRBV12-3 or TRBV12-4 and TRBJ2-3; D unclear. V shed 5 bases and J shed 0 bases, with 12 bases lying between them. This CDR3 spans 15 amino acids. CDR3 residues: CASSPDGLSTDTQYF. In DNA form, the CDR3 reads TGTGCCAGCAGTCCTGACGGTTTGAGCACAGATACGCAGTATTTT.

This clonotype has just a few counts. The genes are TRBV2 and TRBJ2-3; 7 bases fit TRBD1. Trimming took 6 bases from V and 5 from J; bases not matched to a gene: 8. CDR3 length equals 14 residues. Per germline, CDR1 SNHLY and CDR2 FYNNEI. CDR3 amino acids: CASRPRTGQDTQYF. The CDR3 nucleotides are TGTGCCAGCAGGCCCCGGACAGGTCAAGATACGCAGTATTTT. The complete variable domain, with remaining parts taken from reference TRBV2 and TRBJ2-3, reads EPEVTQTPSHQVTQMGQEVILRCVPISNHLYFYWYRQILGQKVEFLVSFYNNEISEKSEIFDDQFSVERPDGSNFTLKIRSTKLEDSAMYFCASRPRTGQDTQYFGPGTRLTVL.

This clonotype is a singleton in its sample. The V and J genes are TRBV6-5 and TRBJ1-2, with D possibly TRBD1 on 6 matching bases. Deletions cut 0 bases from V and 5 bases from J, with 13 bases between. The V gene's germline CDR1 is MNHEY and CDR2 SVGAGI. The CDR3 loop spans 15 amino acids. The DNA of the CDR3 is TGTGCCAGCAGTTACTCGATAACAGGGCCTTATGGCTACACCTTC. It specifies CASSYSITGPYGYTF.

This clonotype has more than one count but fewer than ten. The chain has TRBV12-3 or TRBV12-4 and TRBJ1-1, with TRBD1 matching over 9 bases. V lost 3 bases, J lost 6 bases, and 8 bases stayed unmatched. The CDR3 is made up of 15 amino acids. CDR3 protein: CASSLNPDRGSEAFF. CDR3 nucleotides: TGTGCCAGCAGTTTGAACCCGGACAGGGGATCTGAAGCTTTCTTT.

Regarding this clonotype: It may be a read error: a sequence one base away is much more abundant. The CDR3 region is CSVGLPGLGVKNIQYF. CDR3 in DNA: TGCAGCGTTGGACTTCCAGGGTTGGGGGTCAAAAACATTCAGTACTTC. The V gene is TRBV29-1, the J gene TRBJ2-4, with D perhaps assigned TRBD1 or TRBD2 (5 bases each). Germline lookup yields CDR1 SQVTM and CDR2 ANQGSEA. Between the trimmed V and J ends, which lost 4 bases and 3 bases, there was a span of 19 bases. The CDR3 runs to 16 residues.

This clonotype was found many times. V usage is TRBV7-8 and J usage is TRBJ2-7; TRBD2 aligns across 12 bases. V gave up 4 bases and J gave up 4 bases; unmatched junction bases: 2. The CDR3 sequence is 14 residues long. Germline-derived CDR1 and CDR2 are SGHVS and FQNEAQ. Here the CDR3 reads CASSSLAGGYEQYF. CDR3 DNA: TGTGCCAGCAGCTCGCTAGCGGGAGGGTACGAGCAGTACTTC.

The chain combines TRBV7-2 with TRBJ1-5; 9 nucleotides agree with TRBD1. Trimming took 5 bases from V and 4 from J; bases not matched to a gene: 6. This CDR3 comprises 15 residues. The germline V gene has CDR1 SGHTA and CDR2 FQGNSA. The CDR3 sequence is CASSVGQGPNQPQHF. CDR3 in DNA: TGTGCCAGCAGCGTTGGACAGGGGCCTAATCAGCCCCAGCATTTT.

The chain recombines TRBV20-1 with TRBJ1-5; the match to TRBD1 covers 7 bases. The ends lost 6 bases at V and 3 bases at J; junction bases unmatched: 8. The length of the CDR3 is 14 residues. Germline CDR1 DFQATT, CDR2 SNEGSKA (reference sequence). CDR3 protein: CSASRDSNNQPQHF. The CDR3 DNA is TGCAGTGCCTCAAGGGACAGTAACAATCAGCCCCAGCATTTT.

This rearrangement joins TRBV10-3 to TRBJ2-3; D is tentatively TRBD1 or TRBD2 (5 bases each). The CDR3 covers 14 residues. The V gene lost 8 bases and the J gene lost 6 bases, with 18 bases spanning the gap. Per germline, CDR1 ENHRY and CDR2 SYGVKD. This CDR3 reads CAIGLSGGRDTQYF. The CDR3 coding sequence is TGTGCCATCGGGTTGAGTGGGGGTAGGGATACGCAGTATTTT.

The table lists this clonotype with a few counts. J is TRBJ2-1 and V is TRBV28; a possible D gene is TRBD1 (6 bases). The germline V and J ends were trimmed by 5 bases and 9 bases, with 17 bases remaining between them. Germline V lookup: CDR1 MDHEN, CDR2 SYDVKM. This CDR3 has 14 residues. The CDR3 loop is CASSPHRDGTEQFF. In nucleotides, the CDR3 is TGTGCCAGCAGTCCTCACAGGGATGGGACTGAGCAGTTCTTC.